The 2 T cell receptor beta chains below were found in one sample sequenced in a study of Ad26.COV2.S vaccination and SARS-CoV-2 variants. Noted treatment: roughly 18 received Ad26.COV2.S at low or high dose, single or two shots; roughly five received placebo; per-sample allocation not given. Material that was analyzed had been drawn on day 63 after the first vaccine or placebo injection. Produced via immunoSEQ multiplex PCR; TCRdb's table is partial and in-frame only. The sample holds roughly 350,000 clones, around nine tenths seen once. The source material was peripheral blood, sampled in a trial of Ad26.COV2.S vaccine versus placebo. The receptors shown here come from a person between 18 and 59 years old who received the Ad26.COV2.S COVID-19 vaccine or a placebo.

This sequence joins TRBV5-1 and TRBJ2-2, with 8 bases matching TRBD1. Germline V lookup: CDR1 SGHRS, CDR2 YFSETQ. The CDR3 runs 14 residues. The junction had 4 bases not matched to a gene; V was cut back by 4 bases and J by 5 bases. CDR3 sequence: CASSLRTGTGELFF. The CDR3 DNA is TGCGCCAGCAGCCTACGGACAGGGACCGGGGAGCTGTTTTTT.

The chain has TRBV4-1 and TRBJ2-1; TRBD1 aligns across 7 bases. Per germline, CDR1 MGHRA and CDR2 YSYEKL. The length of the CDR3 is 14 residues. Germline trimming cut 0 bases from V and 6 bases from J; bases unmatched to any gene: 2. The CDR3 DNA reads TGCGCCAGCAGCCAAGACTCAGGGGGCAATGAGCAGTTCTTC. This sequence encodes CASSQDSGGNEQFF.